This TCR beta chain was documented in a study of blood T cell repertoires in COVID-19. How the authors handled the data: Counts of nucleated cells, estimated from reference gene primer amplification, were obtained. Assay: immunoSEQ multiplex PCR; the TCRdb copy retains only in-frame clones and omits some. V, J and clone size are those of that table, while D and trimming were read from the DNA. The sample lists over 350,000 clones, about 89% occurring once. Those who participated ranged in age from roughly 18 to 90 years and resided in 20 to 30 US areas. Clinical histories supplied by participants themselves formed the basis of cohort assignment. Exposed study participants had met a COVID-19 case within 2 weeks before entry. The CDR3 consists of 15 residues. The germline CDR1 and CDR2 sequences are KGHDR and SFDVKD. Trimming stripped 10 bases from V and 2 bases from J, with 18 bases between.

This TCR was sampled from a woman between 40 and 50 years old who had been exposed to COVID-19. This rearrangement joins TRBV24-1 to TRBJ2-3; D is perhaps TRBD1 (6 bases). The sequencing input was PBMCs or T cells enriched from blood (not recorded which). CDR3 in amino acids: CATRGIEGDTDTQYF. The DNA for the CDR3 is TGTGCCACTAGGGGAATTGAGGGGGACACAGATACGCAGTATTTT.